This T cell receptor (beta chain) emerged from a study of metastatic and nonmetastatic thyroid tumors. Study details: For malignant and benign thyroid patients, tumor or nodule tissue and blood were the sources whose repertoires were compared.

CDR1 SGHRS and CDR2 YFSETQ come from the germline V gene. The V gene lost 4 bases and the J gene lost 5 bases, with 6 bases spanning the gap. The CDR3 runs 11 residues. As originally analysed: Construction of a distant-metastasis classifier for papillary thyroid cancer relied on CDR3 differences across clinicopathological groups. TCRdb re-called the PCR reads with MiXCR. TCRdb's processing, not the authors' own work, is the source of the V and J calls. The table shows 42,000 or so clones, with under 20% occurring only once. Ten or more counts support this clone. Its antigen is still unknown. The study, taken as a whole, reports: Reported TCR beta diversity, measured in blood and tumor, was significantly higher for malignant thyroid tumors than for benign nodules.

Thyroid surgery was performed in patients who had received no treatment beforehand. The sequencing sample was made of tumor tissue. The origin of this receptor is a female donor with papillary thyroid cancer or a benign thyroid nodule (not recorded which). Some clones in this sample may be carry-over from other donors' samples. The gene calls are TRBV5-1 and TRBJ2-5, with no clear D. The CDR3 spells CASSQQETQYF. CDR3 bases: TGCGCCAGCAGCCAGCAGGAGACCCAGTACTTC.